The 25 T cell receptor beta chains below come from one sample, sequenced in a study of glioma-infiltrating T cells. The iRepertoire nested amplicon-rescue multiplex PCR amplified TCR alpha and beta CDR3s from RNA. TCRdb re-called the multiplex PCR reads with MiXCR, one entry per CDR3 protein. The data hold about 2,800 distinct CDR3 sequences, with 33% observed a single time. The sequencing input was glioma tissue, nonneoplastic brain tissue, or PBMCs (not recorded which). The receptors were sampled from a human donor with low-grade glioma or glioblastoma, undergoing nonglioma brain surgery, or in good health (not recorded which).

This chain's CDR3 is CSALTGVYYNEQFF. CDR3 nucleotides: TGCAGTGCTCTGACAGGAGTCTATTACAATGAGCAGTTCTTC. This chain joins TRBV20-1 and TRBJ2-1; a weak D match, TRBD1 (6 bases). Deletions cut 5 bases from V and 4 bases from J, with 15 bases between. The germline V gene encodes CDR1 DFQATT and CDR2 SNEGSKA (reference sequence). This CDR3 region has 14 residues.

This clonotype was observed many times. The gene calls are TRBV19 and TRBJ2-7; a weak D match, TRBD1 (6 bases). Per germline, CDR1 LNHDA and CDR2 SQIVND (reference sequence). The V and J ends lost 5 bases and 5 bases respectively, with 19 bases between them. The CDR3 loop spans 15 amino acids. The DNA of the CDR3 is TGTGCCAGTAGTCCCCCCAGGGGTCTCAGGAACGAGCAGTACTTC. Protein: CASSPPRGLRNEQYF.

The chain joins TRBV6-1 to TRBJ1-2; D call uncertain. The CDR3 is 14 residues long. Trimming cost V 6 bases and J 2 bases, with 13 bases left between them. Germline lookup yields CDR1 MNHNS and CDR2 SASEGT. The CDR3 protein is CASSLSGKNYGYTF. Written as DNA, the CDR3 is TGTGCCAGCAGCCTGTCCGGAAAAAACTATGGCTACACCTTC.

This clonotype was seen ten or more times. The gene calls are TRBV3-1 and TRBJ2-1; TRBD2 might be the D (5 bases). Per germline, CDR1 LGHDT and CDR2 YNNKEL (reference sequence). V gave up 5 bases and J gave up 5 bases, with 13 bases separating them. The CDR3 has 14 amino acids. CDR3 residues: CASSGGGSHNEQFF. CDR3 in DNA: TGTGCCAGCAGCGGTGGAGGCAGCCACAATGAGCAGTTCTTC.

This chain links TRBV20-1 with TRBJ1-1; D might be TRBD1 (5 bases). The germline V and J ends were trimmed by 5 bases and 3 bases, with 13 bases remaining between them. Germline lookup yields CDR1 DFQATT and CDR2 SNEGSKA (reference sequence). The CDR3 spans 13 residues. CDR3 sequence: CSALLPGHTEAFF. For the CDR3, the DNA is TGCAGTGCTCTCTTACCGGGACACACTGAAGCTTTCTTT.

By share of the sample, this clonotype is medium-sized. This chain joins TRBV10-3 and TRBJ2-3, with a weak D call TRBD2 (6 bases). CDR3 length: 13 residues. The V end lost 6 bases, the J end lost 9 bases, and 16 bases lay between the germline ends. From germline, CDR1 is ENHRY and CDR2 SYGVKD. The chain's CDR3 is CAIRGGTYDTQYF. CDR3 DNA sequence: TGTGCCATCAGAGGCGGGACGTACGACACGCAGTATTTT.

By sample share, this clonotype is medium-sized. This sequence joins TRBV4-1 and TRBJ2-1, with 8 bases identical to TRBD1. The CDR3 is made up of 17 amino acids. CDR1 is MGHRA, CDR2 YSYEKL, per germline. V trimming: 0 bases; J trimming: 5 bases; junction bases outside the gene matches: 9. CDR3 bases: TGCGCCAGCAGCCAAGATCGCGGGACAGGCGTTGACAATGAGCAGTTCTTC. It specifies CASSQDRGTGVDNEQFF.

In its sample, this clonotype is medium-sized. The genes are TRBV7-8 and TRBJ1-5, with D uncertain. From germline, CDR1 is SGHVS and CDR2 FQNEAQ. CDR3 length equals 17 residues. V was pared by 5 bases and J by 0 bases, with 17 bases between. The CDR3 is CASSPDQEVYSNQPQHF. As DNA, the CDR3 is TGTGCCAGCAGCCCCGATCAGGAAGTTTATAGCAATCAGCCCCAGCATTTT.

V gene TRBV6-5 combines with J gene TRBJ1-2; D is undetermined. V lost 10 bases and J 3 bases, leaving 12 bases between the germline ends. Germline-derived CDR1 and CDR2 are MNHEY and SVGAGI. CDR3 length equals 12 residues. Here the CDR3 reads CAITPNHYGYTF. CDR3 coding DNA: TGTGCCATCACCCCGAACCACTATGGCTACACCTTC.

The CDR3 nucleotides read TGTGCCAGCAGCCCTCGCACAGCTCCGCAGTATTTT. Its protein product is CASSPRTAPQYF. V gene TRBV7-9 combines with J gene TRBJ2-3, with D hard to call. Trimming pared 5 bases from V and 10 bases from J, leaving 13 bases between. Germline CDR1 SEHNR, CDR2 FQNEAQ (reference sequence). This CDR3 has 12 amino acids.

This clonotype was observed many times. The V and J genes are TRBV12-5 and TRBJ1-1; no clear D gene. This CDR3 is 14 amino acids long. Germline V gene sequence: CDR1 LGHNT, CDR2 FRNRAP. Trimming took off 4 bases at V and 1 base at J, with 10 bases between the two ends. CDR3 sequence: CASGSGRTNTEAFF. In DNA form, the CDR3 reads TGTGCTAGTGGTTCTGGACGCACGAACACTGAAGCTTTCTTT.

This clonotype was recorded only once. The junction shows a germline mismatch at one end, possibly a read error. The chain joins TRBV6-5 to TRBJ2-5; 8 bases match TRBD2. The germline CDR1 and CDR2 sequences are MNHEY and SVGAGI. This CDR3 region has 14 residues. CDR3 protein: CASLATGGTETQHF. CDR3 DNA sequence: TGTGCCAGCCTTGCAACGGGGGGGACGGAGACCCAACACTTC.

The gene calls are TRBV18 and TRBJ1-2; 10 bases are shared with TRBD1. The CDR3 runs 16 residues. The germline V gene has CDR1 KGHSH and CDR2 LQKENI. Trimming at V came to 2 bases and at J to 4 bases, leaving 7 bases not matched to a gene. This CDR3 reads CASSPMGQGISYGYTF. CDR3 coding DNA: TGTGCCAGCTCACCAATGGGACAGGGGATTTCCTATGGCTACACCTTC.

This clonotype showed up just a few times. This may be a read error, as it is one base from a much larger clone. This chain uses TRBV6-4 with TRBJ2-3; 7 bases line up with TRBD2. The CDR3 has 13 amino acids. Germline V lookup: CDR1 MRHNA, CDR2 SNTAGT. This chain's CDR3 is CASSDRGGDTRYF. The CDR3 DNA reads as TGTGCCAGCAGTGACAGGGGAGGGGATACGCGGTATTTT.

This clonotype was seen ten or more times. The rearrangement joins TRBV12-3 or TRBV12-4 to TRBJ1-1; D not certain. The V and J ends lost 5 bases and 4 bases respectively, with 14 bases between them. The CDR3 has 14 amino acids. The CDR3 sequence: CASSLDIRTTEAFF. CDR3 DNA: TGTGCCAGCAGTCTCGACATCCGGACCACTGAAGCTTTCTTT.

This clonotype was recorded at least ten times. The rearrangement joins TRBV19 to TRBJ1-1, with 7 positions matching TRBD1. V trimming: 3 bases; J trimming: 0 bases; junction bases outside the gene matches: 7. The CDR3 loop spans 16 amino acids. Germline assignment: CDR1 LNHDA and CDR2 SQIVND (reference sequence). This CDR3 reads CASSIATGALNTEAFF. CDR3 DNA: TGTGCCAGTAGTATCGCCACAGGGGCCCTGAACACTGAAGCTTTCTTT.

This clonotype was counted ten times or more. The chain is built from TRBV7-2 and TRBJ2-7, with no clear D. This CDR3 has 14 amino acids. Germline CDR1 and CDR2: SGHTA and FQGNSA. V was shortened by 6 bases and J by 0 bases, with 12 bases between the two germline ends. CDR3 in DNA: TGTGCCAGCAGTTCCCGGACCCGCTCCTACGAGCAGTACTTC. This encodes CASSSRTRSYEQYF.

The chain is built from TRBV3-1 and TRBJ2-5; TRBD1 is a possible D gene (5 bases). The CDR3 runs to 14 residues. The V end was cut by 8 bases, the J end by 3 bases, with 16 bases between. Germline V CDR1 and CDR2: LGHDT, YNNKEL (reference sequence). The CDR3 protein is CASQDWGSEETQYF. The CDR3 region has the DNA TGTGCCAGCCAAGATTGGGGCAGTGAAGAGACCCAGTACTTC.

This clonotype is medium-sized. The chain employs TRBV19 and TRBJ1-1; D is ambiguous. The CDR3 contains 13 residues. CDR1 LNHDA and CDR2 SQIVND come from the germline V gene (reference sequence). V gave up 6 bases and J gave up 2 bases, with 10 bases separating them. The CDR3 DNA sequence: TGTGCCAGTAGCGTATTAGGTAACACTGAAGCTTTCTTT. Amino acid sequence: CASSVLGNTEAFF.

In this sample, this clonotype is medium-sized. The CDR3 nucleotides read TGCAGTGCCCCCCAGACTAGCGGTACAGATACGCAGTATTTT. It encodes CSAPQTSGTDTQYF. V gene TRBV20-1 combines with J gene TRBJ2-3, with TRBD2 matching over 9 bases. J lost 3 bases, V lost 6 bases, and 7 bases had no gene match. The germline V gene has CDR1 DFQATT and CDR2 SNEGSKA (reference sequence). This CDR3 region has 14 residues.

This clonotype was observed at least ten times. This chain links TRBV12-3 or TRBV12-4 with TRBJ1-4, with D possibly being TRBD1 (6 bases). V was cut by 5 bases and J by 3 bases, with 19 bases left in between. The CDR3 consists of 17 residues. The CDR3 region is CASSVLGGIEANEKLFF. CDR3 DNA: TGTGCCAGCAGTGTTTTAGGGGGGATCGAGGCTAATGAAAAACTGTTTTTT.

By proportion, this clonotype is medium-sized (0.01 to 0.1%). The chain combines TRBV10-3 with TRBJ2-3, with 10 bases matching TRBD2. The CDR3 length is 14 residues. Germline V gene data show CDR1 as ENHRY and CDR2 as SYGVKD. Trimming at V came to 8 bases and at J to 1 base, leaving 3 bases not matched to a gene. CDR3 loop: CAIQGTSGTDTQYF. CDR3 DNA sequence: TGTGCCATCCAGGGGACTAGCGGCACAGATACGCAGTATTTT.

The gene calls are TRBV18 and TRBJ1-2, with TRBD1 matching over 9 bases. This CDR3 comprises 15 residues. Per germline, CDR1 KGHSH and CDR2 LQKENI. The trim removed 11 bases at V and 8 bases at J, leaving 18 bases unmatched. The CDR3 bases are TGTGCCGGGTCACCGCCCCCTGGGACAGGGTCCGGCTACACCTTC. Encoded protein: CAGSPPPGTGSGYTF.

Details on this clonotype: Likely a read error: the CDR3 ends without its conserved phenylalanine or tryptophan. The chain joins TRBV20-1 to TRBJ1-1; possible D gene TRBD1, 6 bases. V lost 2 bases and J 2 bases, leaving 12 bases between the germline ends. Germline CDR1 reads DFQATT; CDR2 reads SNEGSKA (reference sequence). The CDR3 is 14 residues long. CDR3 protein: CSARRDTINTEAFS. In nucleotides, the CDR3 is TGCAGTGCTAGAAGGGACACGATCAACACTGAAGCTTTCTCT.

Sample share makes this clonotype medium-sized. The rearrangement joins TRBV10-3 to TRBJ2-1; 8 nucleotides line up with TRBD1. This CDR3 spans 15 amino acids. The germline V gene encodes CDR1 ENHRY and CDR2 SYGVKD. Unmatched junction bases numbered 7, after V lost 6 bases and J lost 3 bases. The CDR3 coding sequence is TGTGCCATCAGCCCCCCGACAGGGGTCTACAATGAGCAGTTCTTC. Amino acid sequence: CAISPPTGVYNEQFF.